This T cell receptor beta chain stems from a study of cytomegalovirus exposure and HLA in healthy donors. In the PCR, 60 Vbeta and 13 Jbeta primers were used. Some clones are missing from TCRdb's copy, which holds only in-frame ones; the method was immunoSEQ multiplex PCR. This repertoire includes approximately 120,000 clones. CDR1 SGHVS and CDR2 FNYEAQ come from the germline V gene. The CDR3 has 17 amino acids. V dropped 5 bases and J dropped 4 bases, with 23 bases sitting between them. With respect to this clone: Its antigen is not known.

Study outcomes and limitations: Researchers catalogued some 160 TCR beta chains as cytomegalovirus-associated. Analysis performed later found roughly 18,000 TCR beta sequences associated with HLA alleles at 0.05 false discovery rate. Earlier analysis looked at TCR beta V segments, and most were productive about 87% or about 30% of the time.

The TCR comes from a man in his thirties or forties in good health and CMV-seronegative. The chain recombines TRBV7-6 with TRBJ1-1, with no clear D. The sample comprised PBMCs. The CDR3 loop is CASSHLRAGLGFTEAFF. In DNA, the CDR3 is TGTGCCAGCAGCCACCTCCGGGCGGGTTTGGGGTTCACTGAAGCTTTCTTT.